Sequencing of this T cell receptor beta chain was carried out in a study of early T cells in non-severe SARS-CoV-2 infection. Individual cDNA molecules were tagged with unique molecular identifiers. TCRdb re-called the 5' RACE reads through MiXCR, storing one row per CDR3 protein. The sample includes about 48,000 distinct CDR3 sequences, about 7.8% of them seen just once. V was trimmed by 3 bases and J by 5 bases, leaving 12 bases between them. CDR3 length: 14 amino acids. Germline loops: CDR1 PRHDT, CDR2 FYEKMQ (reference sequence). This clonotype was counted between two and nine times. The chain links TRBV13 to TRBJ2-3; D is perhaps TRBD1 or TRBD2 (5 bases each). Sample: whole blood. This clonotype was obtained from an adult who was a healthcare worker with PCR-confirmed SARS-CoV-2 infection or an uninfected control (not recorded which). CDR3: CASSFWQGVDTQYF. CDR3 nucleotide sequence: TGTGCCAGCAGCTTTTGGCAGGGAGTAGATACGCAGTATTTT. The full variable domain, its missing parts supplied by reference TRBV13 and TRBJ2-3, is AAGVIQSPRHLIKEKRETATLKCYPIPRHDTVYWYQQGPGQDPQFLISFYEKMQSDKGSIPDRFSAQQFSDYHSELNMSSLELGDSALYFCASSFWQGVDTQYFGPGTRLTVL.